One and the same sample provided the 20 T cell receptor beta chains below, sequenced in a study of response to subunit inactivated influenza vaccine. TCRdb reprocessed the RT-PCR reads with MiXCR, giving one entry per CDR3 protein. Among about 530,000 distinct CDR3 sequences listed, over 9.5% were seen once. Sequenced here: PBMCs from blood, sampled on the day of vaccination. The receptors stem from a man aged 45 to 65 who received an inactivated influenza vaccine.

This clonotype turned up a few times. The chain joins TRBV2 to TRBJ2-3; TRBD2 aligns across 7 bases. The CDR3 spans 17 residues. V shed 3 bases, J shed 1 base, and the junction held 10 bases outside the gene matches. Per the germline V gene, CDR1 is SNHLY and CDR2 is FYNNEI. CDR3 in DNA: TGTGCCAGCAGTGAGGCTCGAGCCACTAGCGGCACAGATACGCAGTATTTT. This gives the protein CASSEARATSGTDTQYF. The full variable domain, with the rest looked up from reference TRBV2 and TRBJ2-3, is EPEVTQTPSHQVTQMGQEVILRCVPISNHLYFYWYRQILGQKVEFLVSFYNNEISEKSEIFDDQFSVERPDGSNFTLKIRSTKLEDSAMYFCASSEARATSGTDTQYFGPGTRLTVL.

This clonotype showed up just a few times. V gene TRBV18 combines with J gene TRBJ2-2; TRBD2 is a possible D gene (6 bases). CDR3 length: 17 amino acids. Germline assignment: CDR1 KGHSH and CDR2 LQKENI. V was shortened by 3 bases and J by 1 base, with 15 bases between the two germline ends. The CDR3 sequence: CASSPTPGTLNTGELFF. CDR3 coding DNA: TGTGCCAGCTCACCGACACCCGGGACTTTGAACACCGGGGAGCTGTTTTTT.

The chain combines TRBV5-1 with TRBJ2-6; D gene uncertain. The CDR3 is made up of 17 amino acids. CDR1 is SGHRS, CDR2 YFSETQ, per germline. Between the trimmed V and J ends, which lost 0 bases and 1 base, there was a span of 11 bases. CDR3 protein: CASSLAVGSSGANVLTF. The CDR3 nucleotides read TGCGCCAGCAGCTTGGCCGTTGGGTCTTCTGGGGCCAACGTCCTGACTTTC.

The chain links TRBV12-3 or TRBV12-4 to TRBJ2-7; 9 positions agree with TRBD2. There are 15 residues in the CDR3. With 1 base clipped from V and 3 bases from J, the junction kept 4 bases outside the gene matches. The CDR3 reads CASSLEVSGSYEQYF. The CDR3 nucleotides are TGTGCCAGCAGTTTAGAGGTTAGCGGGAGCTACGAGCAGTACTTC.

The chain has TRBV6-1 and TRBJ2-7; the D gene is possibly TRBD1 (6 bases). The CDR3 extends over 15 amino acids. Germline V lookup: CDR1 MNHNS, CDR2 SASEGT. Trimming pared 6 bases from V and 6 bases from J, leaving 21 bases between. The DNA for the CDR3 is TGTGCCAGCAGAAACCGGGGACACTTAATGGGCGAGCAGTACTTC. This translates into CASRNRGHLMGEQYF.

The CDR3: CASSQETGRVLGEQFF. For the CDR3, the DNA is TGCGCCAGCAGCCAAGAGACCGGACGAGTTCTCGGTGAGCAGTTCTTC. This chain links TRBV4-1 with TRBJ2-1; D is undetermined. V lost 0 bases and J 9 bases, leaving 18 bases between the germline ends. Germline V gene data show CDR1 as MGHRA and CDR2 as YSYEKL. The CDR3 runs to 16 residues.

This clonotype was seen a handful of times. The chain combines TRBV5-5 with TRBJ2-1, with 9 bases that match TRBD2. V was pared by 9 bases and J by 1 base, with 11 bases of the junction left unmatched. CDR3 length: 16 residues. Germline values: CDR1 SGHKS, CDR2 YYEKEE (reference sequence). Here the CDR3 DNA reads TGTGCCACCACGGAGCAAGCGGGAGGTTCCTACAATGAGCAGTTCTTC. This encodes CATTEQAGGSYNEQFF. The full variable domain, its missing parts supplied by reference TRBV5-5 and TRBJ2-1, is DAGVTQSPTHLIKTRGQQVTLRCSPISGHKSVSWYQQVLGQGPQFIFQYYEKEERGRGNFPDRFSARQFPNYSSELNVNALLLGDSALYLCATTEQAGGSYNEQFFGPGTRLTVL.

This clonotype has more than one count but fewer than ten. Written as DNA, the CDR3 is TGTGCCAGCGGCCATGGAGGGTTCATGTTCCACAATGAGCAGTTCTTC. Amino acid sequence: CASGHGGFMFHNEQFF. This chain joins TRBV27 and TRBJ2-1; D may be TRBD2 (6 bases). The V gene's germline CDR1 is MNHEY and CDR2 SMNVEV (reference sequence). V lost 8 bases, J lost 5 bases, and 22 bases lay in between. The CDR3 consists of 16 residues.

V gene TRBV2 combines with J gene TRBJ2-3; the match to TRBD2 covers 10 bases. In germline, CDR1 is SNHLY, CDR2 FYNNEI. The CDR3 runs to 18 residues. V lost 6 bases and J lost 4; bases outside the gene matches: 16. CDR3 residues: CASSNLWTSGGGPDTQYF. For the CDR3, the DNA is TGTGCCAGCAGCAACCTTTGGACTAGCGGAGGGGGTCCAGATACGCAGTATTTT.

This clonotype was seen more than once but under ten times. The rearrangement links TRBV11-2 to TRBJ2-1; D is unclear. V lost 3 bases and J 5 bases, leaving 8 bases between the germline ends. The CDR3 runs to 13 residues. Germline values: CDR1 SGHAT, CDR2 FQNNGV. CDR3 in amino acids: CASSFSNNNEQFF. CDR3 coding DNA: TGTGCCAGCAGCTTCTCGAATAACAATGAGCAGTTCTTC.

In this sample, this clonotype turned up many times. The chain employs TRBV6-2 or TRBV6-3 and TRBJ1-6; TRBD1 is a possible D gene (5 bases). CDR1 is MNHEY and CDR2 is SVGEGT in the germline V gene. Deletions cut 0 bases from V and 6 bases from J, with 9 bases between. This CDR3 is built from 15 residues. DNA of the CDR3: TGTGCCAGCAGTTACTCGACCGGGGGTAATTCACCCCTCCACTTT. Translating it yields CASSYSTGGNSPLHF.

The chain employs TRBV6-5 and TRBJ1-1, with TRBD1 matching over 8 bases. Trimming took 4 bases from V and 5 from J; bases not matched to a gene: 9. Germline assignment: CDR1 MNHEY and CDR2 SVGAGI. This CDR3 contains 15 residues. CDR3 coding DNA: TGTGCCAGCAGTTCCGAGGACAGGGAATGGACTGAAGCTTTCTTT. Translating it yields CASSSEDREWTEAFF.

This clonotype has just a few counts. The V gene is TRBV11-2, the J gene TRBJ2-7; TRBD2 is a possible D gene (5 bases). The CDR3 has 17 amino acids. From germline, CDR1 is SGHAT and CDR2 FQNNGV. The V end lost 7 bases, the J end lost 6 bases, and 28 bases lay between the germline ends. The CDR3 region has the DNA TGTGCCAGCACCCCCTATTATCTAGCTTCTCAGGCCGGCGAGCAGTACTTC. Translation: CASTPYYLASQAGEQYF.

Remarks on this clonotype: A much bigger clone sits one base away, suggesting this may be a read error. The gene calls are TRBV21-1 and TRBJ1-5; TRBD1 is the table's D call, not checked against the DNA. TRBV21-1 is given as a pseudogene. This CDR3 is built from 12 residues. The CDR3 region has the DNA TGTGCCGGGGGACAGGTACCTGGGGCCCAGCATTTT. Translation gives CAGGQVPGAQHF.

This clonotype was counted only a few times. The rearrangement joins TRBV20-1 to TRBJ2-1, with TRBD2 matching over 7 bases. The V gene's germline CDR1 is DFQATT and CDR2 SNEGSKA (reference sequence). The CDR3 is 14 residues long. V shed 6 bases, J shed 9 bases, and the junction held 14 bases outside the gene matches. Here the CDR3 reads CSASRSGMGTEQFF. CDR3 coding DNA: TGCAGTGCGTCCCGAAGCGGGATGGGCACTGAGCAGTTCTTC.

The rearrangement joins TRBV6-2 or TRBV6-3 to TRBJ2-3; TRBD1 matches at 7 bases. The germline CDR1 and CDR2 sequences are MNHEY and SVGEGT. V gave up 7 bases and J gave up 5 bases; unmatched junction bases: 9. The CDR3 has 14 residues. This CDR3 is CASKPWGQRDTQYF. The CDR3 DNA sequence: TGTGCCAGCAAACCCTGGGGACAGCGAGATACGCAGTATTTT.

The chain's CDR3 is CASSWGGSGETQYF. As DNA, the CDR3 is TGTGCCAGCAGCTGGGGGGGGTCGGGCGAGACCCAGTACTTC. V usage is TRBV7-2 and J usage is TRBJ2-5, with 7 bases lining up with TRBD2. The trim removed 4 bases at V and 5 bases at J, leaving 7 bases unmatched. CDR3 length equals 14 residues. Looked up from germline, CDR1 is SGHTA and CDR2 is FQGNSA.

This clonotype has only a few counts. Written as DNA, the CDR3 is TGTGCCATCAGGGGCCTAGCGCAATCCACCGAGCAGTACTTC. Its protein is CAIRGLAQSTEQYF. J is TRBJ2-7 and V is TRBV10-3; tentatively, D is TRBD2 (6 bases). CDR1 is ENHRY and CDR2 is SYGVKD in the germline V gene. V lost 6 bases and J lost 6, with 18 bases in between. CDR3 size: 14 residues.

J is TRBJ2-7 and V is TRBV5-1, with TRBD2 matching 15 bases. J lost 5 bases, V lost 4 bases, and 7 bases had no gene match. This CDR3 is 16 amino acids long. The germline gives CDR1 SGHRS, CDR2 YFSETQ. CDR3 bases: TGCGCCAGCAGCGCGGGACTAGCGGGAGGAGGACACGAGCAGTACTTC. This translates into CASSAGLAGGGHEQYF.

The table lists this clonotype with a few counts. The V and J genes are TRBV11-2 and TRBJ2-4; unclear D gene. Trimming removed 0 bases at V and 0 bases at J, with 9 bases between. Germline CDR1 and CDR2: SGHAT and FQNNGV. The CDR3 consists of 16 residues. CDR3 in amino acids: CASSLDSSSAKNIQYF. The CDR3 coding sequence is TGTGCCAGCAGCTTAGATTCGTCGTCAGCCAAAAACATTCAGTACTTC.